Presented here are 20 T cell receptor beta chains from one specimen sequenced in a study of blood T cell repertoires in COVID-19. Here immunoSEQ multiplex PCR was the method, and the copy in TCRdb shows in-frame clones only, minus some. The sample carries tens of thousands of clones, roughly 87% recorded once. Sequenced input: peripheral blood. Receptor source: a man older than 75 in a cohort sampled during active COVID-19.

The V gene is TRBV6-1, the J gene TRBJ2-3, with 9 bases that match TRBD1. The CDR3 is 17 residues long. Unmatched junction bases numbered 11, after V lost 3 bases and J lost 4 bases. Germline assignment: CDR1 MNHNS and CDR2 SASEGT. CDR3 bases: TGTGCCAGCAGTGACCCCGGGACAGGGCCCTCGGCAGATACGCAGTATTTT. Protein: CASSDPGTGPSADTQYF.

The chain carries TRBV7-9 and TRBJ2-1; tentatively, D is TRBD1 (6 bases). Trimming took 4 bases from V and 9 from J, leaving 16 bases between them. Germline loops: CDR1 SEHNR, CDR2 FQNEAQ (reference sequence). The CDR3 runs 14 residues. CDR3 region: CASSSGTRSSEQFF. The CDR3 DNA reads as TGTGCCAGCAGCTCCGGGACACGGAGCAGTGAGCAGTTCTTC. Full variable domain (remainder filled in from reference TRBV7-9 and TRBJ2-1): DTGVSQNPRHKITKRGQNVTFRCDPISEHNRLYWYRQTLGQGPEFLTYFQNEAQLEKSRLLSDRFSAERPKGSFSTLEIQRTEQGDSAMYLCASSSGTRSSEQFFGPGTRLTVL.

The chain is built from TRBV9 and TRBJ1-2; D gene unclear. The V and J ends lost 4 bases and 4 bases respectively, with 14 bases between them. The CDR3 extends over 14 amino acids. Germline assignment: CDR1 SGDLS and CDR2 YYNGEE. The CDR3 sequence is CASSPRTIGYGYTF. The DNA of the CDR3 is TGTGCCAGCAGCCCCCGAACGATCGGCTATGGCTACACCTTC.

The chain links TRBV11-3 to TRBJ2-1; 11 nucleotides agree with TRBD1. The germline V gene has CDR1 SGHNT and CDR2 YENEEA. The CDR3 is 18 amino acids. The J segment lost 8 bases and the V segment lost 0 bases, leaving 12 bases of the junction unmatched. The CDR3 nucleotides are TGTGCCAGCAGCTTAGATACCCCTGGGACAGGGGGTCTCGATGAGCAGTTCTTC. As protein: CASSLDTPGTGGLDEQFF.

The CDR3 loop reads CASRETAGEQYF. The CDR3 bases are TGTGCCAGCAGGGAAACCGCAGGGGAGCAGTACTTC. The rearrangement joins TRBV11-1 to TRBJ2-7, with D possibly being TRBD1 (5 bases). Germline values: CDR1 SGHAT, CDR2 FQDESV (reference sequence). CDR3 length: 12 residues. The germline V and J ends were trimmed by 6 bases and 7 bases, with 13 bases remaining between them.

Only one count was recorded for this clone. The rearrangement joins TRBV3-1 (or the pseudogene TRBV3-2) to TRBJ1-1; 7 positions agree with TRBD1. Germline values: CDR1 LGHDT, CDR2 YNNKEL (reference sequence). V shed 4 bases, J shed 4 bases, and the junction held 9 bases outside the gene matches. The CDR3 consists of 15 residues. CDR3 in amino acids: CASSPSHSGGTEAFF. DNA for the CDR3: TGTGCCAGCAGCCCCTCACATTCAGGGGGCACTGAAGCTTTCTTT.

This clone was recorded once. The chain links TRBV18 to TRBJ2-5, with no clear D. V was clipped by 3 bases and J by 4 bases, with 9 bases between them. The CDR3 runs to 13 residues. CDR1 and CDR2 from the germline V gene are KGHSH and LQKENI. CDR3 in DNA: TGTGCCAGCTCACCCCCCTCTCTAGAGACCCAGTACTTC. Translated: CASSPPSLETQYF.

This clone has more than one count but fewer than ten. This chain connects TRBV5-7 to TRBJ1-2, with TRBD1 matching over 8 bases. TRBV5-7 is classed as an ORF, of uncertain function. Trimming at V came to 9 bases and at J to 2 bases, leaving 9 bases not matched to a gene. This CDR3 is built from 14 residues. This chain's CDR3 is CAKAETGANYGYTF. In DNA form, the CDR3 reads TGTGCCAAAGCGGAGACAGGGGCGAACTATGGCTACACCTTC.

The rearrangement links TRBV5-1 to TRBJ2-5; 9 bases line up with TRBD2. V was clipped by 3 bases and J by 5 bases; unmatched bases: 11. The V gene's germline CDR1 is SGHRS and CDR2 YFSETQ. This CDR3 is built from 16 residues. CDR3 coding DNA: TGCGCCAGCAGCTCCGGGACTAGCAGTTTAGGGGAGACCCAGTACTTC. Its protein is CASSSGTSSLGETQYF.

The chain is built from TRBV7-3 and TRBJ2-3, with TRBD2 matching 8 bases. CDR1 and CDR2 (germline): SGHTA, FQGTGA. V shed 4 bases and J 5 bases; nucleotides not matched to a gene: 5. The CDR3 contains 14 residues. This chain's CDR3 is CASSSGLERDTQYF. The CDR3 DNA is TGTGCCAGCAGCTCGGGACTAGAGAGAGATACGCAGTATTTT. The variable domain in full, completed from reference TRBV7-3 and TRBJ2-3, reads GAGVSQTPSNKVTEKGKYVELRCDPISGHTALYWYRQSLGQGPEFLIYFQGTGAADDSGLPNDRFFAVRPEGSVSTLKIQRTERGDSAVYLCASSSGLERDTQYFGPGTRLTVL.

J is TRBJ2-3 and V is TRBV5-4; D is uncertain. The V and J ends lost 2 bases and 0 bases respectively, with 16 bases between them. Germline V gene lookup returns CDR1 SGHNT and CDR2 YYREEE (reference sequence). This CDR3 region has 17 residues. CDR3 sequence reads: CASSLRFDSSSTDTQYF. CDR3 coding DNA: TGTGCCAGCAGCTTACGTTTTGATTCGAGCAGCACAGATACGCAGTATTTT.

The V call is TRBV5-1, the J call TRBJ1-5; no clear D gene. Germline values: CDR1 SGHRS, CDR2 YFSETQ. V was cut by 0 bases and J by 6 bases, with 4 bases left in between. The CDR3 spans 12 residues. The CDR3 loop reads CASSLAIQPQHF. CDR3 in DNA: TGCGCCAGCAGCTTGGCCATTCAGCCCCAGCATTTT.

The chain links TRBV10-2 to TRBJ2-1; D uncertain. V was clipped by 0 bases and J by 0 bases, with 3 bases between them. In germline, CDR1 is WSHSY, CDR2 SAAADI. The CDR3 is 14 amino acids. CDR3 in amino acids: CASSESASYNEQFF. CDR3 bases: TGCGCCAGCAGTGAGTCAGCCTCCTACAATGAGCAGTTCTTC.

This chain links TRBV30 with TRBJ2-5; D possibly corresponds to TRBD1 (6 bases). Germline values: CDR1 GTSNPN, CDR2 SVGIG (reference sequence). The CDR3 extends over 14 amino acids. The V end lost 3 bases, the J end lost 3 bases, and 14 bases lay between the germline ends. CDR3 in amino acids: CAWSLGQKKETQYF. The CDR3 DNA reads as TGTGCCTGGAGCCTCGGACAGAAAAAAGAGACCCAGTACTTC.

The rearrangement links TRBV11-2 to TRBJ2-3; 10 bases agree with TRBD2. V dropped 0 bases and J dropped 4; count of bases not matched to a gene: 7. The germline V gene encodes CDR1 SGHAT and CDR2 FQNNGV. The CDR3 is 17 residues long. The CDR3 nucleotides are TGTGCCAGCAGCTTAGAGGCCGTCCTAGCGGGAGCAGATACGCAGTATTTT. Amino acid sequence: CASSLEAVLAGADTQYF.

Only one count was recorded for this clone. This sequence joins TRBV7-2 and TRBJ1-2; 7 nucleotides line up with TRBD1. The germline V gene encodes CDR1 SGHTA and CDR2 FQGNSA. CDR3 length equals 14 residues. V shed 3 bases, J shed 2 bases, and the junction held 3 bases outside the gene matches. CDR3: CASSLEQGNYGYTF. The CDR3 DNA reads as TGTGCCAGCAGCTTGGAACAGGGGAACTATGGCTACACCTTC.

The chain's CDR3 is CASSFRQGQGDGYTF. The CDR3 bases are TGTGCCAGCAGTTTCCGACAGGGACAGGGGGATGGCTACACCTTC. The V call is TRBV27, the J call TRBJ1-2, with 11 bases aligning to TRBD1. The V and J ends lost 3 bases and 6 bases, in that order; junction bases with no gene match: 6. This CDR3 comprises 15 residues. Germline assignment: CDR1 MNHEY and CDR2 SMNVEV (reference sequence).

The chain employs TRBV29-1 and TRBJ2-1, with 10 bases that match TRBD2. J lost 2 bases, V lost 6 bases, and 10 bases had no gene match. The CDR3 is made up of 16 amino acids. In germline, CDR1 is SQVTM, CDR2 ANQGSEA. The CDR3: CSVAGASGRTYNEQFF. CDR3 sequence (DNA): TGCAGCGTCGCAGGCGCTAGCGGGAGAACCTACAATGAGCAGTTCTTC.

The chain uses TRBV7-9 and TRBJ2-3; 11 bases fit TRBD2. Trimming at V came to 5 bases and at J to 1 base, leaving 2 bases not matched to a gene. Germline CDR1 SEHNR, CDR2 FQNEAQ (reference sequence). The CDR3 is 15 amino acids. CDR3: CASSISGGGTDTQYF. In DNA form, the CDR3 reads TGTGCCAGCAGCATTAGCGGGGGGGGCACAGATACGCAGTATTTT.

This clone was seen once. V is TRBV11-3 and J is TRBJ2-3; no clear D gene. The CDR3 loop spans 14 amino acids. Trimming cost V 6 bases and J 4 bases, with 14 bases left between them. Germline loops: CDR1 SGHNT, CDR2 YENEEA. This CDR3 reads CASSPNSPPDTQYF. In nucleotides, the CDR3 is TGTGCCAGCAGTCCAAACAGTCCCCCAGATACGCAGTATTTT.